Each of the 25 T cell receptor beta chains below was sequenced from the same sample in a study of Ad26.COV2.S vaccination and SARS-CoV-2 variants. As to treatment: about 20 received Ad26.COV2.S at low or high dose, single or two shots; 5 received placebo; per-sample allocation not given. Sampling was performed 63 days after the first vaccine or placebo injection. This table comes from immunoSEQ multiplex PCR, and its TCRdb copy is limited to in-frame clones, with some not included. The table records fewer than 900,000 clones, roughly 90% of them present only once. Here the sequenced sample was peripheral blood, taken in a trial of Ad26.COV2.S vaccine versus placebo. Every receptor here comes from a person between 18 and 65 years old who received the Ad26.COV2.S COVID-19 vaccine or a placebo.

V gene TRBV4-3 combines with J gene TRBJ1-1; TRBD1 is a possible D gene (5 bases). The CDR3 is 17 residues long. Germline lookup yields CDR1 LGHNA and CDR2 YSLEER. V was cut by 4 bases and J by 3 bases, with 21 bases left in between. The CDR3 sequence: CASSRKWGGIGDTEAFF. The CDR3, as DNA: TGCGCCAGCAGCCGCAAGTGGGGGGGAATAGGAGACACTGAAGCTTTCTTT.

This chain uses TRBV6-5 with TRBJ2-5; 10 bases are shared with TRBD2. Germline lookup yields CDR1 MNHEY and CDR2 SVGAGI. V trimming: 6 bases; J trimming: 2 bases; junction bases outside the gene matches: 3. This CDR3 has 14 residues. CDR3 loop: CASSATSGQETQYF. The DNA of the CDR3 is TGTGCCAGCAGCGCGACTAGCGGGCAAGAGACCCAGTACTTC.

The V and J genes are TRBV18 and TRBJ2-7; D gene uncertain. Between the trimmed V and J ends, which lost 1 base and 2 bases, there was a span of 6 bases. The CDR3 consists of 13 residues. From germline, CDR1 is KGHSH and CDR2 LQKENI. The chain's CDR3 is CASSPLNTYEQYF. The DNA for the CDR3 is TGTGCCAGCTCACCACTTAATACCTACGAGCAGTACTTC.

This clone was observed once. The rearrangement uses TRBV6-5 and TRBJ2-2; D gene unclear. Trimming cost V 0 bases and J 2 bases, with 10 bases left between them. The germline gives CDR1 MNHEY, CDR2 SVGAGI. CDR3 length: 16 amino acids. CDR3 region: CASSYSTGHNTGELFF. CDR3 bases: TGTGCCAGCAGTTACTCGACGGGCCACAACACCGGGGAGCTGTTTTTT.

CDR3 in amino acids: CASRGLAGRYEQYF. CDR3 coding DNA: TGTGCCAGCAGGGGACTAGCGGGACGGTACGAGCAGTACTTC. The rearrangement joins TRBV27 to TRBJ2-7; 13 positions match TRBD2. V was clipped by 6 bases and J by 4 bases; unmatched bases: 3. The CDR3 contains 14 residues. Germline CDR1 is MNHEY and CDR2 is SMNVEV (reference sequence).

CDR3 sequence (DNA): TGTGCCGCAAAAACGACCGGGACTAGCAGGTACGAGCAGTACTTC. This encodes CAAKTTGTSRYEQYF. The V call is TRBV30, the J call TRBJ2-7, with TRBD2 identical over 9 bases. The CDR3 length is 15 residues. The germline CDR1 and CDR2 sequences are GTSNPN and SVGIG (reference sequence). V was pared by 8 bases and J by 4 bases, with 15 bases of the junction left unmatched.

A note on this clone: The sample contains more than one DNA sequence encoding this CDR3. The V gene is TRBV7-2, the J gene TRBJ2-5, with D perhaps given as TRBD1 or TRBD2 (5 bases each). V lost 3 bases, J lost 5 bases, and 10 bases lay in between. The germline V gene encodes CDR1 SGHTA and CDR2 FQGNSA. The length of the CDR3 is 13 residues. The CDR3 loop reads CASSLGVGETQYF. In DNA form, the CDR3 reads TGTGCCAGCAGCTTGGGGGTCGGGGAGACCCAGTACTTC.

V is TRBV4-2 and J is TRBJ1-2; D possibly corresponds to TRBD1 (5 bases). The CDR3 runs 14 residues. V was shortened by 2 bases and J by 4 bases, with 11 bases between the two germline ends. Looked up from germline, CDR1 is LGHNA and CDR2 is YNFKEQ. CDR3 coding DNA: TGTGCCAGCAGCCAATTCCCCGACAGCTATGGCTACACCTTC. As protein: CASSQFPDSYGYTF.

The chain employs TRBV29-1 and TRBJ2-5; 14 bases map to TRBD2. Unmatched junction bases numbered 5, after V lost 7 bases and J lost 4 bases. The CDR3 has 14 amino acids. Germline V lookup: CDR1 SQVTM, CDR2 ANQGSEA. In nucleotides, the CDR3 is TGCAGCGCCTTCGGACTAGCGGGGGGAGAGACCCAGTACTTC. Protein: CSAFGLAGGETQYF.

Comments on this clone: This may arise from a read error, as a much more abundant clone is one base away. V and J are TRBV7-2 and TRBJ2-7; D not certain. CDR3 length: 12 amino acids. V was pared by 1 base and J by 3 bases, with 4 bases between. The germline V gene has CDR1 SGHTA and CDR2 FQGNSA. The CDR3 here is CASSLGRYEQYF. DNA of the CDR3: TGTGCCAGCAGCTTAGGGCGCTACGAGCAGTACTTC.

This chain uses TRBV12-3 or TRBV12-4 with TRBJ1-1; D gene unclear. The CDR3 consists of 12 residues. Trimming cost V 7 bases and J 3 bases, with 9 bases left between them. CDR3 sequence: CASNLHDTEAFF. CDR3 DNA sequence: TGTGCCAGCAACCTACACGACACTGAAGCTTTCTTT.

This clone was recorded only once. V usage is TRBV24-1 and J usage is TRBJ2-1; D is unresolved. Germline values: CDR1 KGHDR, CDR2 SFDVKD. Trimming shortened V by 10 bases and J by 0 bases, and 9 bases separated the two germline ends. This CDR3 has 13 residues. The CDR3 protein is CATKRSSYNEQFF. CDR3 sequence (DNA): TGTGCCACGAAGAGGAGCTCCTACAATGAGCAGTTCTTC.

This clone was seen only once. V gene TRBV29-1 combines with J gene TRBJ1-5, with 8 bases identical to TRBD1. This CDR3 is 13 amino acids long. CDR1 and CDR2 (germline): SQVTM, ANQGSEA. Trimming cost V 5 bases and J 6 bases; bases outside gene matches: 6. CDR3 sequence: CSVLTGGAQPQHF. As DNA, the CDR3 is TGCAGCGTTTTAACAGGGGGAGCTCAGCCCCAGCATTTT.

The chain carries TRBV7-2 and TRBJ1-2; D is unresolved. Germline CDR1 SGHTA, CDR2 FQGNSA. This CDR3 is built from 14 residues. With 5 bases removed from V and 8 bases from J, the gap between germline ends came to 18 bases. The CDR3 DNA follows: TGTGCCAGCAGCACCCCGCCCGGGCAAGGGGGCTACACCTTC. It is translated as CASSTPPGQGGYTF.

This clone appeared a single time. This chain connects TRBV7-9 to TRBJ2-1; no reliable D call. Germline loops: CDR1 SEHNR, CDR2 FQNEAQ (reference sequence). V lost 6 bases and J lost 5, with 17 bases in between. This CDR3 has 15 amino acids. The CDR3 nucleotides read TGTGCCAGCAGTCCTACAGCGAAGGTTAACAATGAGCAGTTCTTC. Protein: CASSPTAKVNNEQFF.

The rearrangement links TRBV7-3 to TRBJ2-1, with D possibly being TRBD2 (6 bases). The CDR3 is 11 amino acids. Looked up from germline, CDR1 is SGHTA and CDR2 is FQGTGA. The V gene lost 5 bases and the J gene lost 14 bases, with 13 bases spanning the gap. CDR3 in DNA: TGTGCCAGCAGCACGGGGGTAGGAAAGTTCTTC. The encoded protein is CASSTGVGKFF.

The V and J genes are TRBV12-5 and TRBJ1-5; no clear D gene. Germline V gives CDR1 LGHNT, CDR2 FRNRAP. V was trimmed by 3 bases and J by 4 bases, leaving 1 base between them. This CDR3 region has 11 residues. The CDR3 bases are TGTGCTAGTGGTTTAAATCAGCCCCAGCATTTT. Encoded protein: CASGLNQPQHF.

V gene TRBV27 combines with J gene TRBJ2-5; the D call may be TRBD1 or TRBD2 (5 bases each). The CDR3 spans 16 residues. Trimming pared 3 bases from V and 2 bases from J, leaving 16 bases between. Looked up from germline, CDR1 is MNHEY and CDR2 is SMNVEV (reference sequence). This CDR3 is CASSLSRGAWQETQYF. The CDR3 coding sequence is TGTGCCAGCAGTTTGAGCAGAGGGGCTTGGCAAGAGACCCAGTACTTC.

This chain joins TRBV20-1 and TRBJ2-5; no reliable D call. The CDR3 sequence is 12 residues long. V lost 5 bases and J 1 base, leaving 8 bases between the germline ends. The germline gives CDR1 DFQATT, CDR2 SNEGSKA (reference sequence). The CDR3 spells CSARGIQETQYF. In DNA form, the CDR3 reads TGCAGTGCTCGTGGCATCCAAGAGACCCAGTACTTC.

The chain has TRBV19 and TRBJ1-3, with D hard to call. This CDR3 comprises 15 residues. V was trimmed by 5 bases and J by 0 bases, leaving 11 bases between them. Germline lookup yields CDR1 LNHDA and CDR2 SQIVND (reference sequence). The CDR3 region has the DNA TGTGCCAGTAGTCGGAGTGAAAGCTCTGGAAACACCATATATTTT. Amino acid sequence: CASSRSESSGNTIYF.

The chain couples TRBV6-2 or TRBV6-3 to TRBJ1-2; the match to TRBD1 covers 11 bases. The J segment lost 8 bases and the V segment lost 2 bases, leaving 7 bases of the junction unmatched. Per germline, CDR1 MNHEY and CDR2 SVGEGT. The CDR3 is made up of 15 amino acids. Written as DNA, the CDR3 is TGTGCCAGCAGTTACAGAGGACAGGGGGCCGGAGGCTACACCTTC. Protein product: CASSYRGQGAGGYTF.

DNA of the CDR3: TGTGCCTTCAAGACCTCCTACGAGCAGTACTTC. It is translated as CAFKTSYEQYF. This rearrangement joins TRBV6-5 to TRBJ2-7; D is undetermined. Trimming cost V 11 bases and J 0 bases, with 8 bases left between them. Germline V gene data show CDR1 as MNHEY and CDR2 as SVGAGI. The CDR3 is 11 residues long.

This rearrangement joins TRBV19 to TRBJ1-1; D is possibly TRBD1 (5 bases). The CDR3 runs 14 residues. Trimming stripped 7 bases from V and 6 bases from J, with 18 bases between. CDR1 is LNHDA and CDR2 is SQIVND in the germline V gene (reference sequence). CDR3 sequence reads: CASTSWGSVAEAFF. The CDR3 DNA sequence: TGTGCCAGTACCTCATGGGGCTCTGTGGCTGAAGCTTTCTTT.

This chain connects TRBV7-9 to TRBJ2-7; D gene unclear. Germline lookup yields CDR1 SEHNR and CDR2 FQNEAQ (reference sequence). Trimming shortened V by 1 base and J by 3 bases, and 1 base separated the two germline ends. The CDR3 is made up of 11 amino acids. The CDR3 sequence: CASSLVYEQYF. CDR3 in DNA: TGTGCCAGCAGCTTAGTCTACGAGCAGTACTTC.

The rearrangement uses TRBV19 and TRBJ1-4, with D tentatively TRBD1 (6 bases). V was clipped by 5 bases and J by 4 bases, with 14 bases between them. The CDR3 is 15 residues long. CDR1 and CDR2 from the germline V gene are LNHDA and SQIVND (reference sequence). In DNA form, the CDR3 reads TGTGCCAGTAGTGTGAGACAGGCCGGTAATGAAAAACTGTTTTTT. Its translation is CASSVRQAGNEKLFF. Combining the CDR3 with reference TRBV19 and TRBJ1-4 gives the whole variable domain DGGITQSPKYLFRKEGQNVTLSCEQNLNHDAMYWYRQDPGQGLRLIYYSQIVNDFQKGDIAEGYSVSREKKESFPLTVTSAQKNPTAFYLCASSVRQAGNEKLFFGSGTQLSVL.